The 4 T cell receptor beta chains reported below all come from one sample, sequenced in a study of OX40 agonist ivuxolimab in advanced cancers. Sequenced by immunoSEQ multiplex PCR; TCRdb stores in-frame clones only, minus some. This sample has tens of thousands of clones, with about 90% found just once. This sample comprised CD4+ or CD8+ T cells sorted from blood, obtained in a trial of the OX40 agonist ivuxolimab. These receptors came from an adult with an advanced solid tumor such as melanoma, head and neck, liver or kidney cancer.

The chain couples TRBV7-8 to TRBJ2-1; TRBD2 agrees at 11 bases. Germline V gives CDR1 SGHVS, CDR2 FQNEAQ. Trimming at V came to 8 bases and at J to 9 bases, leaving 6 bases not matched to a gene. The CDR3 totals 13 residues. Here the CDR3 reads CASGLAGGFEQFF. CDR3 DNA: TGTGCCAGCGGTCTAGCGGGAGGATTTGAGCAGTTCTTC.

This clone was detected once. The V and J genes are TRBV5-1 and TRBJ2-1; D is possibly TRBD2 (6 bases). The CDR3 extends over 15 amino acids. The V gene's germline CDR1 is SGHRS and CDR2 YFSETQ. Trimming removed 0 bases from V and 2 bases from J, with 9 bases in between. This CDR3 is CASSLASATYNEQFF. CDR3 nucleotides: TGCGCCAGCAGCTTGGCTAGCGCCACCTACAATGAGCAGTTCTTC.

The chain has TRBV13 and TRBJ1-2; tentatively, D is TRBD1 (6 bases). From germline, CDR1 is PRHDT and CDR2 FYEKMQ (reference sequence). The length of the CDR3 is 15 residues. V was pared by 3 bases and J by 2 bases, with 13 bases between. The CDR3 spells CASSLVAQGNYGYTF. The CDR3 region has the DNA TGTGCCAGCAGCTTGGTAGCTCAGGGGAACTATGGCTACACCTTC.

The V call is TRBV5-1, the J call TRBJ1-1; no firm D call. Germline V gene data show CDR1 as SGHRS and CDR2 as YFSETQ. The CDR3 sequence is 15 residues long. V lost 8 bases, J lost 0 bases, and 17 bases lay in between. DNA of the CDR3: TGCGCCAGTCGCAGCAGCCTCGTAATGAACACTGAAGCTTTCTTT. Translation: CASRSSLVMNTEAFF.